This TCR beta chain comes out of a study of blood T cell repertoires in COVID-19. Only in-frame clones appear in the TCRdb table, and some are missing; sequencing was by immunoSEQ multiplex PCR. Among hundreds of thousands of clones listed, about nine tenths were seen once. This CDR3 has 15 residues. Trimming took off 0 bases at V and 2 bases at J, with 11 bases between the two ends. In germline, CDR1 is SGHRS, CDR2 YFSETQ. The receptor was isolated from a young woman who had recovered from COVID-19. V is TRBV5-1 and J is TRBJ1-1; no reliable D call. The sample comprised PBMCs or T cells enriched from blood (not recorded which). Written as DNA, the CDR3 is TGCGCCAGCAGCTTGGTTTTGACGGGTAACACTGAAGCTTTCTTT. Translating it yields CASSLVLTGNTEAFF.